Included here is one TCR beta chain sequence, with context. The sample is drawn from a study of PD-L1 blockade in urothelial cancer. Produced via immunoSEQ multiplex PCR; TCRdb's table is partial and in-frame only. The sample records some 79,000 clones, roughly 82% being singletons. The V gene lost 5 bases and the J gene lost 5 bases, with 16 bases spanning the gap. The CDR3 length is 15 residues. CDR1 and CDR2 from the germline V gene are SEHNR and FQNEAQ (reference sequence). This chain connects TRBV7-9 to TRBJ2-1; TRBD2 might be the D (6 bases). The clonotype comes from a man in his 70s with urothelial cancer. The specimen comprised PBMCs, sampled around atezolizumab (anti-PD-L1) treatment. The CDR3 protein is CASSPRGGQNNEQFF. In nucleotides, the CDR3 is TGTGCCAGCAGCCCACGGGGAGGTCAAAACAATGAGCAGTTCTTC.